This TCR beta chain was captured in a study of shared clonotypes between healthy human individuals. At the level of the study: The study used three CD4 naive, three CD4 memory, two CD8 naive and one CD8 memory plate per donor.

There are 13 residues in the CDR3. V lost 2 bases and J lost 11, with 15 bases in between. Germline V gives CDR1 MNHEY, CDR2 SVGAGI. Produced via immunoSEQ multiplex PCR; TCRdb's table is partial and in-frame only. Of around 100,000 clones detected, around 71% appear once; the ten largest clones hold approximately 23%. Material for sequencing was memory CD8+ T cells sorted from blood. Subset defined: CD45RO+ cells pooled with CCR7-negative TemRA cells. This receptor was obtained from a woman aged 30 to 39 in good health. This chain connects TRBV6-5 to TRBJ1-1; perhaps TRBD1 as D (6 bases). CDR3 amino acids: CASSYVQDTGAFF. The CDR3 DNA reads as TGTGCCAGCAGTTACGTCCAGGACACAGGGGCTTTCTTT.